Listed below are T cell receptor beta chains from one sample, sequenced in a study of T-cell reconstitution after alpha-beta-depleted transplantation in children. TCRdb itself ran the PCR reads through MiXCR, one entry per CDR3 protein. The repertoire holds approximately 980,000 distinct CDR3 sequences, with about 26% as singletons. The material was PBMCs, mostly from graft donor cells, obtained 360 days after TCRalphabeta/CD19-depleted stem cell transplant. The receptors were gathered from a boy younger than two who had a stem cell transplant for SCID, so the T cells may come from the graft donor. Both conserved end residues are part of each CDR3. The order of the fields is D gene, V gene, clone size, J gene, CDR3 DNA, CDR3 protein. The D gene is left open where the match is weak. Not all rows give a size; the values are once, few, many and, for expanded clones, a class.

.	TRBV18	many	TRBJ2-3	TGTGCCAGCTCACCACCGAAGGGGGGCACAGATACGCAGTATTTT	CASSPPKGGTDTQYF
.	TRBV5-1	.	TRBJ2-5	TGCGCCAGCAGCTCCCCACGAAACCTACAAGAGACCCAGTACTTC	CASSSPRNLQETQYF
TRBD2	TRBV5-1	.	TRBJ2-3	TGCGCCAGCGGACCAATAGCGGGGGGGAAAGATACGCAGTATTTT	CASGPIAGGKDTQYF
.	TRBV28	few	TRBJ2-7	TGTGCCAGCAGACGGAATATCGGGACACCCGCTTCCTACGAGCAGTACTTC	CASRRNIGTPASYEQYF
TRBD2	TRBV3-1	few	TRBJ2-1	TGTGCCAGCAGCCAAGGAGACCCGAGGACTAGCGGGGGGCCCTACAATGAGCAGTTCTTC	CASSQGDPRTSGGPYNEQFF
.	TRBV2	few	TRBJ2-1	TGTGCCAGCAGTGAAAGTTTTAGCGGCTCCTACAATGAGCAGTTCTTC	CASSESFSGSYNEQFF
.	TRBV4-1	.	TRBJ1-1	TGCGCCAGCAGCCGAAGGCCGGAGGCACACGAAGCTTTCTTT	CASSRRPEAHEAFF
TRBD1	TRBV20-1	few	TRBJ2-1	TGCAGTGCTAGAAAGGGAGCAGGGGGTGTTCATGAGCAGTTCTTC	CSARKGAGGVHEQFF
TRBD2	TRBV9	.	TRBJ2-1	TGTGCCAGCAGCGTAGGCCTCGGGGGGGGGAATGAGCAGTTCTTC	CASSVGLGGGNEQFF
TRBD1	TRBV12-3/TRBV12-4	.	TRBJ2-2	TGTGCCAGCAGCTCACGGGGACAGGGAGACACCGGGGAGCTGTTTTTT	CASSSRGQGDTGELFF
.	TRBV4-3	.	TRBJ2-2	TGCGCCAGCAGCCCCGAGGGGGGGAACACCGGGGAGCTGTTTTTT	CASSPEGGNTGELFF
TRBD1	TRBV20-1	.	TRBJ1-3	TGCAGTGCAAGGACAGGGGGAAACACCATATATTTT	CSARTGGNTIYF
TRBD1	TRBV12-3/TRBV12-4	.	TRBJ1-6	TGTGCCAGCAGTCCAGACAGGGTGGGTATGGCCCTCCACTTT	CASSPDRVGMALHF
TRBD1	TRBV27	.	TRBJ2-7	TGTGCCAGCAGTATAGGGACAGCCGCCTACGAGCAGTACTTC	CASSIGTAAYEQYF
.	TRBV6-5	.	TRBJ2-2	TGTGCCAGCAGTTATAGGCAGGTGACCTCCGGGGAGCTGTTTTTT	CASSYRQVTSGELFF
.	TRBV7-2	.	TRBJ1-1	TGTGCCAGCAGCTTGATATTCGCGGGGGAAGCTTTCTTT	CASSLIFAGEAFF
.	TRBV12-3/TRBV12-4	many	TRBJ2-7	TGTGCCAGCAGTTTGTTGACCTACGAGCAGTACTTC	CASSLLTYEQYF
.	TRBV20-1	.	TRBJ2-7	TGCAGTGCTATGACCGGACTCTACGAGCAGTACTTC	CSAMTGLYEQYF
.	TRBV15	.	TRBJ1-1	TGTGCCACCAGCAGAGATCCCGGCAGCATGAACACTGAAGCTTTCTTT	CATSRDPGSMNTEAFF
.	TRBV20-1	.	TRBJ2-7	TGCAGTGCTAGTCCCGGGACTGCGAGCTACGAGCAGTACTTC	CSASPGTASYEQYF
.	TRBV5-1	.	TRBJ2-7	TGCGCCAGCAGCTTGGAAATAGGTGCCCCGATGGACGAGCAGTACTTC	CASSLEIGAPMDEQYF
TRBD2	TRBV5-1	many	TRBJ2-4	TGCGCCAGCAGCTTGGCGACTAGCGGGGGGGCCAAAAACATTCAGTACTTC	CASSLATSGGAKNIQYF
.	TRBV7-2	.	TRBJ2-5	TGTGCCAGCCGCTCTGAGGGGCTAGGTGTAGAGACCCAGTACTTC	CASRSEGLGVETQYF
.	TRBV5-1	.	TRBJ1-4	TGCGCCAGCAGCGCAGGGAAGGTTAACGAAAAACTGTTTTTT	CASSAGKVNEKLFF
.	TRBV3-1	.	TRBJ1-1	TGTGCCAGCAGCCAAGATCTGGGGACAAAGGTGAACACTGAAGCTTTCTTT	CASSQDLGTKVNTEAFF
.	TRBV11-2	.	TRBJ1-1	TGTGCCAGCAGCCCTGGGGGGTGGGTAGTAAACACTGAAGCTTTCTTT	CASSPGGWVVNTEAFF
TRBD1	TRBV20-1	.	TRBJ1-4	TGCAGTGCTAGAGTACCGACAGGGGCGGATGAAAAACTGTTTTTT	CSARVPTGADEKLFF
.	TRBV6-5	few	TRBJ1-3	TGTGCCAGCAGTTCCCCGACGGCTGGTGGAAACACCATATATTTT	CASSSPTAGGNTIYF
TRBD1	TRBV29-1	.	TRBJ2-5	TGCAGCGTGGTCGACAGGGTCGGCGAGACCCAGTACTTC	CSVVDRVGETQYF
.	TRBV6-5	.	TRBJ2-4	TGTGCCAGCAGCTACGACAGAGCCAAAAACATTCAGTACTTC	CASSYDRAKNIQYF
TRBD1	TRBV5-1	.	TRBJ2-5	TGCGCCAGTTCCACCCAGGGGGTACAAGAGACCCAGTACTTC	CASSTQGVQETQYF
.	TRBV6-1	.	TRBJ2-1	TGTGCCAGCAGTAGAGATGAACACCCAATCTCCTACAATGAGCAGTTCTTC	CASSRDEHPISYNEQFF
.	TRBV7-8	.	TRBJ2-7	TGTGCCAGCAGCCCCCGATCTGGGGTCGCGAGGATATACGAGCAGTACTTC	CASSPRSGVARIYEQYF
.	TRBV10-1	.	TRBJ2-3	TGCGCCAGCAGTGATGTTACAGATACGCAGTATTTT	CASSDVTDTQYF
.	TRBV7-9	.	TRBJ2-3	TGTGCCAGCAGCTCGACTCAATGGGTTCGGGATACGCAGTATTTT	CASSSTQWVRDTQYF
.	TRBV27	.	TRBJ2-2	TGTGCCAGCATGCAGCGGGCCGGGTTGAACACCGGGGAGCTGTTTTTT	CASMQRAGLNTGELFF
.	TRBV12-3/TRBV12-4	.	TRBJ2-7	TGTGCCAGCAGTTTTGACCCTAAGGAAGCCTCCTACGAGCAGTACTTC	CASSFDPKEASYEQYF
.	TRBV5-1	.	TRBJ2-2	TGCGCCAGCCATGGTCAAGGGGCCACGAACACCGGGGAGCTGTTTTTT	CASHGQGATNTGELFF
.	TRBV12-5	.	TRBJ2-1	TGTGCTAGTGGTCTCCAAAGGGCCGAATCCTACAATGAGCAGTTCTTC	CASGLQRAESYNEQFF
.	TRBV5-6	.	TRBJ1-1	TGTGCCAGCAGCTTTTTCCTAGCGGAAGACCGGACGATGAACACTGAAGCTTTCTTT	CASSFFLAEDRTMNTEAFF
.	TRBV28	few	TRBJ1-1	TGTGCCAGCAGTTTCCCCACAGGGATTACTGAAGCTTTCTTT	CASSFPTGITEAFF
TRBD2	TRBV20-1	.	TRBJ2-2	TGCAGTGCCGGAGCGGGGGGTTCGGGCGGGGAGCTGTTTTTT	CSAGAGGSGGELFF
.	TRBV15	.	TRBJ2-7	TGTGCCACCAGCAGAGAACGGAGCTCCTACGAGCAGTACTTC	CATSRERSSYEQYF
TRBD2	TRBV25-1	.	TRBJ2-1	TGTGCCAGCAGTGGCTCTGATACTAGCGGCCACAATGAGCAGTTCTTC	CASSGSDTSGHNEQFF
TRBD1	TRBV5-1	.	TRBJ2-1	TGCGCCAGCAGCTCTACACCCCACCGGACAGGATGGGGTGAGCAGTTCTTC	CASSSTPHRTGWGEQFF
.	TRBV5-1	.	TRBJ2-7	TGCGCCAGCAGCTCCCTGAGCGGAAACGAGCAGTACTTC	CASSSLSGNEQYF
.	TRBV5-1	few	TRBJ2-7	TGCGCCAGCAGCTCTCCCCTAGGGGCGGTAGCCTACGAGCAGTACTTC	CASSSPLGAVAYEQYF
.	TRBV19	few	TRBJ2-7	TGTGCCACGGGGCAGGGGAGCTACGAGCAGTACTTC	CATGQGSYEQYF
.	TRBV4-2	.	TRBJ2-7	TGTGCCAGCAGCCAAGGGATTTCGTACGAGCAGTACTTC	CASSQGISYEQYF
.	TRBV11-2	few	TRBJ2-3	TGTGCCAGCAGCTTATGGGCCGGCCTAGGGGATACGCAGTATTTT	CASSLWAGLGDTQYF
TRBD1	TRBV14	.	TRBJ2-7	TGTGCCAGCAGCCGAAACAGGGGGCAGGACTACGAGCAGTACTTC	CASSRNRGQDYEQYF
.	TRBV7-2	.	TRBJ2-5	TGTGCCAGCAGCTTTGCTCTCGGGGGAATCATGGAGACCCAGTACTTC	CASSFALGGIMETQYF
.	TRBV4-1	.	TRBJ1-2	TGCGCCAGCAGCCAAGTCCCAGTCCATAACTATGGCTACACCTTC	CASSQVPVHNYGYTF
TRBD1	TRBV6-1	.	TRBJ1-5	TGTGCCAGCAGTCAGAGGCAGGGGGGATCTTATCAGCCCCAGCATTTT	CASSQRQGGSYQPQHF
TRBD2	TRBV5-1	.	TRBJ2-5	TGCGCCAGCAGCTTGACTAGCGGGGGACCGAAGGGAGAGACCCAGTACTTC	CASSLTSGGPKGETQYF
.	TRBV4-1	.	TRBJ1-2	TGCGCCAGCAGCCAAGTTGCGATAAACTACTATGGCTACACCTTC	CASSQVAINYYGYTF
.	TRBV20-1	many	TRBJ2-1	TGCAGTGCCCTGGGGTTCCCCGGGACAAATTATCACAATGAGCAGTTCTTC	CSALGFPGTNYHNEQFF